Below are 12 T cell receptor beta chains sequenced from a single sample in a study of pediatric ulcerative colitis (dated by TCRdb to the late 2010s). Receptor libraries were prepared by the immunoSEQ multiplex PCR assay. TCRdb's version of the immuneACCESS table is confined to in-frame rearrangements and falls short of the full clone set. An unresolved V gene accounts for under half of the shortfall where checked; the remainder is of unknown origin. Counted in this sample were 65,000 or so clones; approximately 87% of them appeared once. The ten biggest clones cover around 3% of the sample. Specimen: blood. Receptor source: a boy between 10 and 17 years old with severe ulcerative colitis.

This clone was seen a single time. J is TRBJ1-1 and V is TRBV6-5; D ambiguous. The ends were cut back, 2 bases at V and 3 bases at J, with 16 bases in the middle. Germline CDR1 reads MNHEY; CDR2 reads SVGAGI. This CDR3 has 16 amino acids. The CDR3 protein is CASSYESSLRYTEAFF. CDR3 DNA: TGTGCCAGCAGTTACGAAAGTTCTCTGAGGTACACTGAAGCTTTCTTT.

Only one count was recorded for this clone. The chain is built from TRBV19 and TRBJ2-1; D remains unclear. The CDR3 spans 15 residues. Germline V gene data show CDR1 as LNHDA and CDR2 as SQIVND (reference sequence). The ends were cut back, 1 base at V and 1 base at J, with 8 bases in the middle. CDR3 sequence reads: CASSIVPESYNEQFF. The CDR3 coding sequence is TGTGCCAGTAGTATAGTACCCGAGTCCTACAATGAGCAGTTCTTC. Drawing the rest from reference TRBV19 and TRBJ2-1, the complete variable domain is DGGITQSPKYLFRKEGQNVTLSCEQNLNHDAMYWYRQDPGQGLRLIYYSQIVNDFQKGDIAEGYSVSREKKESFPLTVTSAQKNPTAFYLCASSIVPESYNEQFFGPGTRLTVL.

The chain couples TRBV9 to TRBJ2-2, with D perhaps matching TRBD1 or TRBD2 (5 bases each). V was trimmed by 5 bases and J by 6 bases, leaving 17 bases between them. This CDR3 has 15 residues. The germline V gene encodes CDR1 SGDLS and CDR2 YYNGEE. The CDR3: CASSSTGTLPGELFF. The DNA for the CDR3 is TGTGCCAGCAGTTCTACCGGGACCTTACCCGGGGAGCTGTTTTTT.

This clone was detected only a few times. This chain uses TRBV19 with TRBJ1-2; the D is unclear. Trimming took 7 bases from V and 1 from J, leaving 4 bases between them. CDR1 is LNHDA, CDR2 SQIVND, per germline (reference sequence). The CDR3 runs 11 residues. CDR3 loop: CASMFNYGYTF. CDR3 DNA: TGTGCCAGTATGTTTAACTATGGCTACACCTTC. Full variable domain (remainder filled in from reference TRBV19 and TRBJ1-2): DGGITQSPKYLFRKEGQNVTLSCEQNLNHDAMYWYRQDPGQGLRLIYYSQIVNDFQKGDIAEGYSVSREKKESFPLTVTSAQKNPTAFYLCASMFNYGYTFGSGTRLTVV.

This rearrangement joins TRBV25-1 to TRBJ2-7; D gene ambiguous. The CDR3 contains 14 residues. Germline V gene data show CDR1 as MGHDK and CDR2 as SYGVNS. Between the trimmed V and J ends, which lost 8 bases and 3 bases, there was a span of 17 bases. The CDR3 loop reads CASSRFGDNYEQYF. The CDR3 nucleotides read TGTGCCAGCTCCAGGTTTGGCGATAACTACGAGCAGTACTTC.

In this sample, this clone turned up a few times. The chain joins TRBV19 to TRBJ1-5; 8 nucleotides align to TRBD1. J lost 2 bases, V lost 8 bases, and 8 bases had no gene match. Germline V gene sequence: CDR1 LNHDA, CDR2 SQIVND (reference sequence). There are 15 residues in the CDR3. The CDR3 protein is CASGRTGRGNQPQHF. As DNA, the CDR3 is TGTGCCAGTGGGCGGACAGGGAGAGGCAATCAGCCCCAGCATTTT.

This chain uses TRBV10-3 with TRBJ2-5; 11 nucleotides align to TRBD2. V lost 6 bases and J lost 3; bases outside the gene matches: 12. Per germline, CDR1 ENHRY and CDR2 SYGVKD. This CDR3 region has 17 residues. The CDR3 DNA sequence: TGTGCCATCAGGGGGACTAGCGGAGATGACTTTAAAGAGACCCAGTACTTC. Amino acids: CAIRGTSGDDFKETQYF.

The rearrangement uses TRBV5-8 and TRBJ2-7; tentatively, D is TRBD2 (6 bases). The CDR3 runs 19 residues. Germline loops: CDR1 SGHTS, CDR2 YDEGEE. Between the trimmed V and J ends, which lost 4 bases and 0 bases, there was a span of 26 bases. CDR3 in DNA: TGTGCCAGCAGCACCCTGGGGGGAGATTCGGGGAGAATCTCCTACGAGCAGTACTTC. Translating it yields CASSTLGGDSGRISYEQYF.

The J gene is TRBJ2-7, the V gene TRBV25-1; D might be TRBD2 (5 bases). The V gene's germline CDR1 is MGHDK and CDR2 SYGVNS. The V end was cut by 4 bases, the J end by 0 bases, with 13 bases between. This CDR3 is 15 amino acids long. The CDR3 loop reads CASSGHERDSYEQYF. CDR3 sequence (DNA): TGTGCCAGCAGTGGCCATGAGAGGGACTCCTACGAGCAGTACTTC.

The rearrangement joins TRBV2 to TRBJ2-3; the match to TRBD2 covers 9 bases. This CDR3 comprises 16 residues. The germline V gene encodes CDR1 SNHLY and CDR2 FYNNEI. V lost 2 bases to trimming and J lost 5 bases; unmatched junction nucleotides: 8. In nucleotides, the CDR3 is TGTGCCAGCAGTGAACTTCTAGCGGGACGAGGAGATACGCAGTATTTT. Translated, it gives CASSELLAGRGDTQYF.

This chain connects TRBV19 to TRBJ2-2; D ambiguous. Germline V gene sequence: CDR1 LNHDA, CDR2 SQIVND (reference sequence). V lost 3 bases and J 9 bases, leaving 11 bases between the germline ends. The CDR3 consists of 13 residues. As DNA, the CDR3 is TGTGCCAGTAGTATTGAAGGGCAGCGGGAGCTGTTTTTT. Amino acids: CASSIEGQRELFF.

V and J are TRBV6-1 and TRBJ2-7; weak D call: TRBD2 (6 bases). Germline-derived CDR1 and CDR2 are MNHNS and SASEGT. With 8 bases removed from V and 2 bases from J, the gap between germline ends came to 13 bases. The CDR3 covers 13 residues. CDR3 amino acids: CASGRRGAYEQYF. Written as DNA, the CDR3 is TGTGCCAGCGGTAGGCGGGGAGCCTACGAGCAGTACTTC.